Sequencing of this T cell receptor beta chain was carried out in a study of cytomegalovirus exposure and HLA in healthy donors. Across the whole study: Researchers previously reported finding 90 million to 120 million unique TCR beta sequences from 170 million or so T cells.

This clone was detected once. Antigen specificity is unknown. Whole-study results and caveats: Most likely, a cluster of highly shared sequence variants arose as a sequencing artifact. Associated with HLA alleles at 0.05 false discovery rate in a later analysis were about 17,000 TCR beta sequences.

A multiplex PCR was run with 60 Vbeta primers and 13 Jbeta primers. Method: immunoSEQ multiplex PCR; TCRdb's copy keeps in-frame clones and lacks some. The sample has approximately 110,000 clones, 60% to 70% seen once. Looked up from germline, CDR1 is ENHRY and CDR2 is SYGVKD. With 11 bases clipped from V and 2 bases from J, the junction kept 13 bases outside the gene matches. The CDR3 has 15 amino acids. This receptor was obtained from a man aged 30 to 39 in good health and CMV-seropositive. V gene TRBV10-3 combines with J gene TRBJ1-2; 8 nucleotides align to TRBD1. Sequencing was performed on PBMCs. The CDR3 sequence is CAVWNGQGGNYGYTF. The CDR3 region has the DNA TGTGCCGTGTGGAATGGACAGGGAGGAAACTATGGCTACACCTTC.